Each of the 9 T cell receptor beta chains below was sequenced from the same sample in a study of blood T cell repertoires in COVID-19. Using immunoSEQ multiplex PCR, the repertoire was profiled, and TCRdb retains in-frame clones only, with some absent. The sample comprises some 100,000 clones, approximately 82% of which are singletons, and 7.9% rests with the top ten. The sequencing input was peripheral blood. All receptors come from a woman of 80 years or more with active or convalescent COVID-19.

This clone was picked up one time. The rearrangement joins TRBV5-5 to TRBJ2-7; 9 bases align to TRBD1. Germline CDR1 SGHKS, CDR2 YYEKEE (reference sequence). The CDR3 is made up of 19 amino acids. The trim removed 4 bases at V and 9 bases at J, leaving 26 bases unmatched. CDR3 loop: CASSRGTGQGLIGDLRQYF. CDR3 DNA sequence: TGTGCCAGCAGCAGGGGGACGGGACAGGGACTGATCGGGGACTTACGGCAGTACTTC.

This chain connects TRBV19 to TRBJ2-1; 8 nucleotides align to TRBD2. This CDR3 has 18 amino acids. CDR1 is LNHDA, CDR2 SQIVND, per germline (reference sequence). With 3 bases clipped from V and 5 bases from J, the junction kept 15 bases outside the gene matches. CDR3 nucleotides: TGTGCCAGTAGTATTCCGCGATCTGGAGCGGGAGTAAACAATGAGCAGTTCTTC. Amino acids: CASSIPRSGAGVNNEQFF.

CDR3: CASSRSGTGTYEQYF. CDR3 sequence (DNA): TGTGCCAGCAGCCGCTCCGGGACAGGGACCTACGAGCAGTACTTC. The chain combines TRBV4-2 with TRBJ2-7; 9 bases align to TRBD1. V shed 4 bases, J shed 2 bases, and the junction held 6 bases outside the gene matches. The germline CDR1 and CDR2 sequences are LGHNA and YNFKEQ. There are 15 residues in the CDR3.

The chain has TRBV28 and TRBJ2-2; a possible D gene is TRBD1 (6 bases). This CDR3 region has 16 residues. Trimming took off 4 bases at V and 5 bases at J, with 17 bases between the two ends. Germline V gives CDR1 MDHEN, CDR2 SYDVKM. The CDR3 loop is CASSSPPGARTGELFF. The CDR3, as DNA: TGTGCCAGCAGTTCCCCTCCAGGGGCCCGAACCGGGGAGCTGTTTTTT.

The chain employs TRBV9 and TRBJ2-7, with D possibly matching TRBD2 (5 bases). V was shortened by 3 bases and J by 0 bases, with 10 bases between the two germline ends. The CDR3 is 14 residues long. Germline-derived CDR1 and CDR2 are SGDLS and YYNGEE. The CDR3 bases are TGTGCCAGCAGCGCCCAGCGGTTCTCCTACGAGCAGTACTTC. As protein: CASSAQRFSYEQYF.

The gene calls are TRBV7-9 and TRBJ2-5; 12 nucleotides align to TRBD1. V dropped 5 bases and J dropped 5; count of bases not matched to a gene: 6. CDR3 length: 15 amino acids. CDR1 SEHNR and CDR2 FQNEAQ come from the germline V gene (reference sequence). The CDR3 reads CASSQGQGARETQYF. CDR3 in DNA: TGTGCCAGCAGCCAGGGACAGGGGGCAAGGGAGACCCAGTACTTC.

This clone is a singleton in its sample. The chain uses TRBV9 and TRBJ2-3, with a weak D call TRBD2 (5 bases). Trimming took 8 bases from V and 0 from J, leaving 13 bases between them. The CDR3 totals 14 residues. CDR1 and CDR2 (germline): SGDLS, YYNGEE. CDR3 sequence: CASNMGESTDTQYF. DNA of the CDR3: TGTGCCAGTAATATGGGAGAGAGCACAGATACGCAGTATTTT.

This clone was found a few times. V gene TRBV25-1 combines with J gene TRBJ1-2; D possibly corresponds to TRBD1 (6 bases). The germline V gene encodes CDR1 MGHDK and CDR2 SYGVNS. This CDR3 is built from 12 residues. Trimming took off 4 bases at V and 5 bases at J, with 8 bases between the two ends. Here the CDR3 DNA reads TGTGCCAGCAGTGGGCAGGGGTATGGCTACACCTTC. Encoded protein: CASSGQGYGYTF.

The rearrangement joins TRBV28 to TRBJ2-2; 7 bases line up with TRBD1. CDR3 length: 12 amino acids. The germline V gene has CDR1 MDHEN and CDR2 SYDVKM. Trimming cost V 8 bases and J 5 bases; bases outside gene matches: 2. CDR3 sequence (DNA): TGTGCCAGCCCAGGGGGAACCGGGGAGCTGTTTTTT. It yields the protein CASPGGTGELFF.